This TCR beta chain was documented in a study of cytomegalovirus exposure and HLA in healthy donors (dated by TCRdb to between 2016 and 2019). Background for the entire study: An earlier analysis of approximately 590 of the donors reported roughly 300 Gb of sequence data and 100 million to 140 million unique TCR beta sequences from about 179 million T cells. All discovery cohort repertoires had been generated using a single sequencing platform. To study patterns of TCR occurrence, a later analysis re-analyzed previously published TCR beta repertoires from 550 to 800 donors and added high-resolution HLA genotyping. The study combined high-throughput TCR immunosequencing, statistical association of individual TCRs with disease status, and machine learning to predict cytomegalovirus infection status. A separate validation cohort of roughly 110 different subjects was used in addition to the 666-subject first cohort. The study was designed to test whether signatures of past pathogen exposure could be identified by cataloging public T cell receptors. The number of donors typed differed by locus, with roughly 620-630 for A, B, C, DRB1 and DQB1, 522 for DQA1, 600 to 610 for DPA1, and approximately 470 for DPB1. A later genetic analysis took genome-wide SNP genotypes for about three fifths of the 666 donors and used that subset as a discovery cohort. Alongside the repertoire data, information on donor age, sex, ethnicity and CMV serostatus was compiled. Several DR-DQ haplotypes were treated as single units for association and clustering because of strong linkage in the cohort. Among the roughly 390 genotyped donors, approximately 77% belonged to the genetic ancestry cluster associated with self-reported Caucasian donors. The study profiled the T cell repertoires of about 640 subjects by immunosequencing and related them to cytomegalovirus serostatus. An early release that covered 500 to 800 HLA-typed donors contained about 300 gigabases of sequencing data and around 85 million unique TCR sequences. HLA typing included class I and class II loci at four-digit resolution. Among some 400 genotyped donors of the cohort, an average of around 240,000 unique TCR beta nucleotide sequences were sequenced per donor, roughly a sixth of them non-productive. To decide whether each TCR beta V gene segment behaved as functional or pseudogenic, an earlier analysis of some 600 of the donors relied on high-throughput TCR beta sequencing. Rather than using new phenotypic data, the later analysis identified candidate immune exposures from TCR beta sequences and from how often those sequences occurred across donors. Findings and caveats that apply to the study as a whole: Only TCR beta chains were sequenced in this cohort, and the absence of alpha or paired-chain data limited detectable features. Because HLA typing was unavailable for some donors at each locus, only the typed subset was used in association tests. In a later analysis, HLA-associated TCR beta chains showed more clonal expansion and lower generation probabilities than non-associated chains that were equally common. The only immune exposure information available for the cohort was CMV serostatus. Across donors, most TCR sequences were observed very rarely, whereas some public TCRs were present in many individuals. A few of the identified cytomegalovirus-associated TCR beta chains were confirmed in vitro to be specific for cytomegalovirus antigens. Approximately 18 rarely observed V segments, including chromosome 9 orphons, were excluded from the earlier analysis of 550 to 700 of the donors because counts were too low. In a later analysis, several top co-occurrence clusters were reported to appear linked to parvovirus B19, influenza, CMV and Epstein-Barr virus. A later genetic analysis associated a missense DCLRE1C variant with V-gene and J-gene trimming of TCR beta chains, and an independent cohort replicated the association. Strong co-occurrence of HLA alleles, especially DR and DQ, made assigning TCR associations to individual alleles difficult. In a later analysis, TCR association rates were found to vary across HLA loci, with the most associated TCRs seen for DRB1 alleles and the fewest for HLA-C alleles. Correlated functional status among segregating V segments might be attributable to linkage disequilibrium, but an unknown experimental factor could not be ruled out. Sequencing depth was assumed to be roughly uniform across donors in the presence/absence analyses, though that assumption may not hold. Because the 87-base-pair reads could not distinguish some IMGT-functional V segments, including TRBV6-2 and TRBV6-3, those segments were excluded. A cluster of highly shared sequence variants was judged likely to be a technical artifact of the sequencing pipeline. A further reported finding was that TCR beta sequences accurately predicted the HLA-A and HLA-B alleles for most subjects in the first cohort. In an earlier analysis of about 540 of the donors, most TCR beta V segments were observed in productive rearrangements about 90% or about 30% of the time, broadly matching IMGT annotations. A later analysis associated 16,951 TCR beta sequences with specific HLA alleles at a false discovery rate of 0.05. The classifier was reported to diagnose cytomegalovirus status with high specificity and sensitivity in both the original and validation cohorts. A later genetic analysis reported fewer N-insertions in productive TCRs among donors in an Asian-associated ancestry cluster than the roughly 640-donor mean. The study gave a list of about 160 TCR beta chains associated with cytomegalovirus. The authors suggested that the approach could potentially be generalized to other disease states and immunological phenotypes. Most CMV-associated TCR beta chains appeared to be HLA-restricted in a later analysis, and the HLA associations seemed to be driven largely by CMV exposure.

Library prep was done by the immunoSEQ multiplex PCR assay. For the multiplex PCR, a mixture combining 60 forward primers for TCR Vbeta segments and 13 reverse primers for TCR Jbeta segments was used. A multiplex PCR assay on genomic DNA amplified the CDR3 region of rearranged TCR beta genes. The Illumina HiSeq System was used to sequence the amplified TCR beta libraries as 87-base-pair reads. Turning to the authors' computational methods: A later analysis counted 65 million to 90 million unique TCR beta chains across the 550 to 700 repertoires, and roughly 9.9 million of these chains were shared by at least two donors. To remove PCR and sequencing errors, raw reads were error-corrected and collapsed into unique sequences using a nearest-neighbor algorithm that merged closely related sequences. CDR3 sequences were aligned to IMGT reference sequences to assign V, D and J gene segments. For a sequence to be retained, at least a six-nucleotide match to both a V gene segment and a J gene segment was required. A rearrangement counted as productive if the CDR3 had no stop codons and remained in frame with V and J, and every other rearrangement counted as non-productive. Following IMGT convention, CDR3 was defined as the stretch from the second conserved V-encoded cysteine up to the conserved J-encoded phenylalanine. The earlier analysis of about 620 of the donors excluded sequences that lacked an unambiguous match to a single V gene segment. An earlier analysis of 450 to 650 of the donors called V segments functional above 56.7% productive rearrangements and segregating when the between-donor standard deviation exceeded 5%. To diagnose cytomegalovirus status from the catalog of TCR beta chain sequences, a statistical classification framework was built. A later analysis assigned V and J genes by comparing TCR nucleotide sequences with IMGT/GENE-DB human TR gene sequences. The TCRdist pipeline was used in a later analysis to assign CDR3 sequences and most-parsimonious VDJ recombination scenarios. In a later analysis, each TCR beta chain was defined by its CDR3 amino acid sequence together with its V-gene family, and reads without a unique V-gene family were excluded. In a later analysis, fewer than 650 highly shared, low-generation-probability nucleotide sequences were removed to address suspected cross-contamination and a sequencing artifact. In a later analysis, a clonal expansion index was calculated for each public chain from normalized within-repertoire ranks of inferred template counts. In a later analysis, generation probabilities were computed with a VDJ recombination model fitted to out-of-frame rearrangements, and the resulting probabilities were checked against IGoR. A later analysis scored TCR-TCR, TCR-HLA and TCR-CMV co-occurrence with hypergeometric tests, applying a repertoire-size bias correction to TCR pairs. A later analysis estimated false discovery rates by permuting HLA or CMV assignments 20 times. In a later analysis, co-occurring TCRs were grouped with DBSCAN, and TCRdist sequence similarity was added when clustering was performed within HLA-allele-positive subsets. Repertoires with fewer than 30,000 or more than 120,000 public chains were left out of co-occurrence clustering, as were five repertoires with anomalous nucleotide sharing. The clones in this table, taken by TCRdb from immuneACCESS, are in-frame only. Not every clone is retained; where verified, under half of the shortfall comes from an unresolved V gene, and the cause of the rest is unknown. V and J calls and clone size are given by that table; D and trimming were obtained from the DNA. The sample table shows more than 150,000 clones, and 75% to 85% are seen once. The ten largest clonotypes hold 1% to 1.5% of the sample.

The cohort comprised hundreds of healthy bone marrow donors. Cohort members were all nominally healthy when sampled, although unrecorded immune exposures were likely present. The donor tested CMV seropositive and was one of the 289 seropositive cohort members. Every donor gave a peripheral blood sample, and the peripheral blood mononuclear cells from that sample were used for TCR beta sequencing. The Qiagen DNeasy Blood Extraction Kit was used to extract genomic DNA from the blood cell samples. The CDR3 runs 15 residues from the cysteine to the phenylalanine. The kept DNA is CDR3 alone, 45 bases in frame from the first base. The CDR1 and CDR2 encoded by the germline V gene are MNHEY and SVGAGI. Cut back by 6 bases and 4 bases, the V and J ends lie 19 bases apart. This clone has a single count. There is no known antigen for this receptor. No base quality values were provided; no much bigger clone lies one nucleotide off.

The rearranged chain carries TRBV6-5 and TRBJ2-7, with TRBD2 tentatively as D gene (7 bases match). This TCR came from a girl aged 2 to 9 in good health and CMV-seropositive. The sample taken for sequencing was PBMCs. The CDR3 has the sequence CASSLGGTTQYEQYF. The base sequence is TGTGCCAGCAGCCTAGGGGGGACTACCCAGTACGAGCAGTACTTC.